This is a list of T cell receptor beta chains from one sample in a study of brain T cells in children with intractable seizures. Profiled with immunoSEQ multiplex PCR; TCRdb holds only in-frame clones, not every one. Among about 340,000 clones, 93% were seen once, and the ten largest hold 5% to 7%. The specimen comprised peripheral blood, sampled 4 to 5 months after surgery. The receptors originated from a boy younger than two with tuberous sclerosis and intractable seizures. Both conserved end residues are part of each CDR3. D genes are given only for firm matches. Some rows mark clone size as missing; the rest say once, few, many or name a class of expanded clone.

V gene	clone size	CDR3 length	J gene	D gene	CDR3 protein	CDR3 DNA
TRBV7-2	once	13	TRBJ1-2	.	CASSFPGNYGYTF	TGTGCCAGCAGTTTCCCGGGAAACTATGGCTACACCTTC
TRBV5-6	.	17	TRBJ2-1	.	CASSPDGSTILYNEQFF	TGTGCCAGCAGCCCGGACGGATCGACTATCCTCTACAATGAGCAGTTCTTC
TRBV5-6	.	18	TRBJ2-4	TRBD2	CASSSLAGGPGAKNIQYF	TGTGCCAGCAGCTCCCTAGCGGGAGGGCCGGGAGCCAAAAACATTCAGTACTTC
TRBV10-1	once	16	TRBJ2-1	TRBD2	CASSDPGLAGYNEQFF	TGCGCCAGCAGTGATCCGGGACTAGCGGGATACAATGAGCAGTTCTTC
TRBV20-1	.	13	TRBJ1-2	.	CSASRGAQAGYTF	TGCAGTGCTAGTCGGGGGGCTCAAGCTGGCTACACCTTC
TRBV7-9	.	14	TRBJ2-1	TRBD1	CASSLQQGAGEQFF	TGTGCCAGCAGCTTACAACAGGGGGCGGGTGAGCAGTTCTTC
TRBV4-1	.	13	TRBJ2-1	.	CASSQGLVSEQFF	TGCGCCAGCAGCCAAGGACTAGTTAGTGAGCAGTTCTTC
TRBV30	.	14	TRBJ2-7	.	CAWGLDPTTLKQYF	TGTGCCTGGGGATTGGACCCCACAACTTTGAAGCAGTACTTC
TRBV6-5	.	14	TRBJ1-4	.	CASRTGTTNEKLFF	TGTGCCAGCAGAACCGGTACAACTAATGAAAAACTGTTTTTT
TRBV5-4	.	15	TRBJ2-2	.	CASSPAGSITGELFF	TGTGCCAGCAGCCCCGCAGGGAGTATCACCGGGGAGCTGTTTTTT
TRBV11-2	.	14	TRBJ1-2	TRBD1	CASSSRTGSYGYTF	TGTGCCAGCAGCTCCCGGACAGGGAGCTATGGCTACACCTTC
TRBV12-3/TRBV12-4	.	13	TRBJ1-2	.	CASTSDSFYGYTF	TGTGCCAGCACCTCGGACAGCTTCTATGGCTACACCTTC
TRBV3-1/TRBV3-2	.	17	TRBJ1-3	.	CASSQDLDGSSGNTIYF	TGTGCCAGCAGCCAAGATCTGGACGGGAGCTCTGGAAACACCATATATTTT
TRBV10-3	.	14	TRBJ2-5	TRBD2	CAISESGGKETQYF	TGTGCCATCAGTGAGTCGGGGGGGAAAGAGACCCAGTACTTC
TRBV12-3/TRBV12-4	.	13	TRBJ2-2	.	CASSFTNTGELFF	TGTGCCAGCAGTTTCACGAACACCGGGGAGCTGTTTTTT
TRBV7-3	.	15	TRBJ1-6	.	CASSLMPAPSSPLHF	TGTGCCAGCAGCTTAATGCCCGCACCAAGTTCACCCCTCCACTTT
TRBV5-1	.	15	TRBJ2-1	.	CASSLDQSSYNEQFF	TGCGCCAGCAGCTTGGATCAGAGCTCCTACAATGAGCAGTTCTTC
TRBV7-2	.	16	TRBJ1-5	TRBD1	CASSPTGVMSNQPQHF	TGTGCCAGCAGCCCCACAGGGGTTATGAGCAATCAGCCCCAGCATTTT
TRBV28	.	13	TRBJ2-7	TRBD1	CASSRGQGGEQYF	TGTGCCAGCAGCAGGGGACAGGGAGGGGAGCAGTACTTC
TRBV27	.	15	TRBJ1-2	.	CASSSSEGPVYGYTF	TGTGCCAGCAGTTCCTCGGAGGGACCGGTCTATGGCTACACCTTC
TRBV25-1	once	14	TRBJ2-3	.	CASSEFGGTDTQYF	TGTGCCAGCAGTGAATTTGGTGGCACAGATACGCAGTATTTT
TRBV6-5	.	15	TRBJ2-7	TRBD1	CASSYTGAGSYEQYF	TGTGCCAGCAGTTACACAGGGGCCGGCTCCTACGAGCAGTACTTC
TRBV5-1	once	19	TRBJ2-5	TRBD2	CASSTPIRTLAGVGETQYF	TGCGCCAGCAGTACACCTATACGGACTCTAGCGGGAGTGGGTGAGACCCAGTACTTC
TRBV6-5	few	15	TRBJ1-5	.	CASSYSMGAGQPQHF	TGTGCCAGCAGTTACTCAATGGGGGCAGGGCAGCCCCAGCATTTT
TRBV2	.	10	TRBJ2-7	.	CASSGTGQYF	TGTGCCAGCAGTGGGACGGGGCAGTACTTC
TRBV10-2	.	12	TRBJ1-1	.	CASSQGNTEAFF	TGCGCCAGCAGTCAGGGGAACACTGAAGCTTTCTTT
TRBV29-1	.	13	TRBJ2-1	TRBD1	CSLEGAMNNEQFF	TGCAGCCTCGAGGGGGCGATGAACAATGAGCAGTTCTTC
TRBV5-6	.	15	TRBJ2-1	.	CASSLAGTYYNEQFF	TGTGCCAGCAGCTTGGCCGGGACATACTACAATGAGCAGTTCTTC